This T cell receptor beta chain was profiled in a study of identical twins' blood T cells (dated by TCRdb to about 2013). About the study as a whole: The roughly 12 libraries, six for the alpha chain and six for the beta chain, yielded 50 million or so Illumina reads in total. Using next-generation sequencing, the study compared the TCR alpha and beta chain repertoires of three pairs of monozygous twins to assess how genetics influences repertoire formation. The study at large found these results: Because the twins were reared together, environmental influences could not be excluded as an explanation for twin similarity. Among the most abundant TCRbeta clonotypes, each donor shared more CDR3 sequences with her twin than with unrelated donors. Independent studies were stated to be required to validate the proposed role of the TCRalpha J segment in MHC recognition during thymic selection. V gene usage, even among non-selected out-of-frame TCRbeta clonotypes, was reported to be markedly more similar within twin pairs than between unrelated donors. The number of CDR3 clonotypes shared between two donors was mainly determined by the product of the cloneset sizes of the two donors, and no clear deviation from this trend was shown by twins.

Library construction relied on 5' RACE. Sequenced using an Illumina Genome Analyzer IIx. RNA-based TCR cDNA libraries were prepared by a previously described protocol with several modifications. To prevent cross-contamination, barcodes specific to each sample were added to both ends of every TCR cDNA library during cDNA synthesis and amplification. The paper's data handling went like this. Each individual had between about 100,000 and nearly 550,000 identified clonotypes, and each library contained about 2.2 to 4 million CDR3-containing reads. After reads with improper barcode index combinations were thrown out, a cloneset for each library was built using the MiTCR software. MiTCR filtered or rescued low-quality reads and corrected PCR and sequencing errors when assembling CDR3 clonotypes. Artificial out-of-frame clonotypes were mapped to in-frame sequences, with one indel allowed in the CDR3, and then removed. Similarity in V and J gene usage between donors was calculated as the Jensen-Shannon divergence divided by the mean entropy. The raw public reads went through TCRdb reprocessing: fastp at Q25, MiXCR clone calling, in-frame beta chains kept. Rows are combined by CDR3 protein, so each entry shows the most common genes and DNA. What appears here as the V and J calls and clone size reflects TCRdb's work, not the paper's. The sample yields 350,000 to 400,000 distinct CDR3 sequences; about 28% were counted once. 6.1% of the sample is taken by the ten largest.

On this clonotype itself: Its cognate antigen has yet to be identified. No clone much larger than this one lies a single base away; base qualities are absent.

V is pruned by 8 bases and J by 7 bases, leaving 7 bases of the junction without a gene match. There are 15 amino acids in the CDR3, from cysteine to phenylalanine inclusive. Only the CDR3 part of the read is kept: 45 bases, read in frame from the first base. Taken from the germline V gene, the CDR1 and CDR2 loops are ENHRY and SYGVKD. Six healthy women forming three monozygous twin pairs were used as donors. All three twin pairs had been reared together and were thought likely to have met the same infectious agents and vaccines. TCR cDNA libraries were prepared from RNA that had been isolated from peripheral blood mononuclear cells.

The sequence came from a woman aged 18 to 50 in good health. Sequenced input: PBMCs. The V and J genes are TRBV10-3 and TRBJ2-1; 14 bases in the junction line up with TRBD2. The DNA sequence is TGTGCCATCGGTGGAAGGACTAGCGGGAGGAATGAGCAGTTCTTC. This sequence encodes CAIGGRTSGRNEQFF.